The next 14 T cell receptor beta chains were all read from a single sample in a study of CD8 T cells in ankylosing spondylitis. TCRdb reprocessed the 5' RACE reads via MiXCR and lists one record per CDR3 protein. This sample has approximately 100,000 distinct CDR3 sequences; over 6.5% occur once, and the top ten carry 9.9%. Sequences were obtained from blood, either unsorted or a sorted T cell fraction (not recorded which). These receptors all stem from a male donor with ankylosing spondylitis or in good health (not recorded which).

The rearrangement joins TRBV2 to TRBJ2-5, with D maybe TRBD1 (5 bases). Germline CDR1 is SNHLY and CDR2 is FYNNEI. The V and J ends lost 2 bases and 4 bases respectively, with 14 bases between them. There are 15 residues in the CDR3. CDR3 DNA sequence: TGTGCCAGCAGTGAACGGTCAGGGAACAGAGAGACCCAGTACTTC. Its protein product is CASSERSGNRETQYF.

V and J are TRBV12-3 or TRBV12-4 and TRBJ1-2; 10 positions agree with TRBD1. This CDR3 has 15 residues. Trimming cost V 6 bases and J 4 bases; bases outside gene matches: 8. CDR3 in amino acids: CASSLGQGSTYGYTF. The CDR3, as DNA: TGTGCCAGCAGCTTGGGACAGGGGTCTACCTATGGCTACACCTTC.

This clonotype came up many times. The CDR3 DNA sequence: TGTGCCATCAGCAGACACCCAAAGGAGGAGACCCAGTACTTC. It specifies CAISRHPKEETQYF. The chain links TRBV10-3 to TRBJ2-5; D gene unclear. Germline V gene lookup returns CDR1 ENHRY and CDR2 SYGVKD. The CDR3 has 14 amino acids. The ends were cut back, 6 bases at V and 5 bases at J, with 16 bases in the middle.

This clonotype appeared many times. The chain carries TRBV15 and TRBJ2-5; D remains unclear. This CDR3 has 12 residues. The V end was cut by 2 bases, the J end by 5 bases, with 6 bases between. Germline-derived CDR1 and CDR2 are LNHNV and YYDKDF (reference sequence). The CDR3 spells CATSRPGETQYF. CDR3 nucleotides: TGTGCCACCAGCAGACCTGGCGAGACCCAGTACTTC. Full variable domain (missing parts from reference TRBV15 and TRBJ2-5): DAMVIQNPRYQVTQFGKPVTLSCSQTLNHNVMYWYQQKSSQAPKLLFHYYDKDFNNEADTPDNFQSRRPNTSFCFLDIRSPGLGDTAMYLCATSRPGETQYFGPGTRLLVL.

This clonotype was observed at least ten times. The rearrangement joins TRBV29-1 to TRBJ2-7, with unresolved D. Germline values: CDR1 SQVTM, CDR2 ANQGSEA. Trimming left V 3 bases short and J 2 bases short, with 11 bases between. There are 13 residues in the CDR3. CDR3 sequence reads: CSVEVLGTYEQYF. The CDR3 DNA follows: TGCAGCGTTGAGGTGCTGGGGACCTACGAGCAGTACTTC.

This clonotype occurred many times. V usage is TRBV5-1 and J usage is TRBJ2-2, with a weak D call TRBD2 (5 bases). Trimming took 0 bases from V and 11 from J, leaving 11 bases between them. Germline lookup yields CDR1 SGHRS and CDR2 YFSETQ. CDR3 length equals 13 residues. This CDR3 reads CASSLGGSGELFF. In nucleotides, the CDR3 is TGCGCCAGCAGCTTGGGAGGAAGCGGCGAGCTGTTTTTT.

This clonotype was picked up many times. The chain links TRBV7-2 to TRBJ2-7, with D perhaps matching TRBD2 (5 bases). The germline V gene encodes CDR1 SGHTA and CDR2 FQGNSA. This CDR3 has 15 amino acids. The germline V and J ends were trimmed by 1 base and 9 bases, with 19 bases remaining between them. In DNA form, the CDR3 reads TGTGCCAGCAGCTTAGTGGGTTGGGTGGTGGAGGTGCAGTACTTC. Amino acids: CASSLVGWVVEVQYF.

This clonotype has at least ten counts. The chain recombines TRBV7-8 with TRBJ1-4; 8 nucleotides match TRBD1. V lost 5 bases and J lost 2; bases outside the gene matches: 4. The CDR3 contains 15 residues. Germline CDR1 and CDR2: SGHVS and FQNEAQ. CDR3 nucleotides: TGTGCCAGCAGCCCAGGACAGGGTACTAATGAAAAACTGTTTTTT. Protein: CASSPGQGTNEKLFF. Full variable domain (missing parts from reference TRBV7-8 and TRBJ1-4): GAGVSQSPRYKVAKRGQDVALRCDPISGHVSLFWYQQALGQGPEFLTYFQNEAQLDKSGLPSDRFFAERPEGSVSTLKIQRTQQEDSAVYLCASSPGQGTNEKLFFGSGTQLSVL.

Ten or more counts support this clonotype. The chain combines TRBV3-1 with TRBJ1-3, with unresolved D. Trimming shortened V by 2 bases and J by 0 bases, and 8 bases separated the two germline ends. The germline V gene encodes CDR1 LGHDT and CDR2 YNNKEL (reference sequence). CDR3 length: 15 amino acids. The CDR3 DNA sequence: TGTGCCAGCAGCCAATGGACGGTCTCTGGAAACACCATATATTTT. This encodes CASSQWTVSGNTIYF.

The chain uses TRBV29-1 and TRBJ2-1; the match to TRBD2 covers 13 bases. CDR1 and CDR2 (germline): SQVTM, ANQGSEA. With V trimmed by 3 bases and J by 7 bases, 6 bases remained unmatched. CDR3 size: 15 residues. The CDR3 loop is CSVDGTSGTRNEQFF. CDR3 sequence (DNA): TGCAGCGTTGACGGGACTAGCGGGACGAGGAATGAGCAGTTCTTC.

This clonotype was recorded many times. V gene TRBV9 combines with J gene TRBJ2-1; tentative D call: TRBD2 (6 bases). The CDR3 loop spans 15 amino acids. The germline V gene has CDR1 SGDLS and CDR2 YYNGEE. The V end was cut by 2 bases, the J end by 5 bases, with 14 bases between. CDR3 region: CASSVHGGADNEQFF. The DNA for the CDR3 is TGTGCCAGCAGCGTGCACGGGGGTGCTGACAATGAGCAGTTCTTC.

In this sample, this clonotype turned up many times. V and J are TRBV6-1 and TRBJ1-5; D is uncertain. This CDR3 spans 14 amino acids. From germline, CDR1 is MNHNS and CDR2 SASEGT. V dropped 8 bases and J dropped 7 bases, with 18 bases sitting between them. The CDR3 nucleotides read TGTGCCAGCCGCCCGGAGGGTAGCAGGCAGCCCCAGCATTTT. Its translation is CASRPEGSRQPQHF.

This clonotype was counted at least ten times. The chain is built from TRBV4-2 and TRBJ2-1; 14 bases fit TRBD2. CDR1 is LGHNA, CDR2 YNFKEQ, per germline. V lost 4 bases and J lost 7; bases outside the gene matches: 6. The CDR3 is 16 residues long. DNA for the CDR3: TGTGCCAGCAGCCTGGGGACTAGCGGGAGTTTGAATGAGCAGTTCTTC. This translates into CASSLGTSGSLNEQFF.

V usage is TRBV6-2 or TRBV6-3 and J usage is TRBJ2-7; D not certain. The CDR3 extends over 13 amino acids. CDR1 and CDR2 (germline): MNHEY, SVGEGT. The V and J ends lost 6 bases and 3 bases respectively, with 12 bases between them. CDR3 nucleotides: TGTGCCAGCAGGGTTGCGGCTGGCTACGAGCAGTACTTC. This sequence encodes CASRVAAGYEQYF.